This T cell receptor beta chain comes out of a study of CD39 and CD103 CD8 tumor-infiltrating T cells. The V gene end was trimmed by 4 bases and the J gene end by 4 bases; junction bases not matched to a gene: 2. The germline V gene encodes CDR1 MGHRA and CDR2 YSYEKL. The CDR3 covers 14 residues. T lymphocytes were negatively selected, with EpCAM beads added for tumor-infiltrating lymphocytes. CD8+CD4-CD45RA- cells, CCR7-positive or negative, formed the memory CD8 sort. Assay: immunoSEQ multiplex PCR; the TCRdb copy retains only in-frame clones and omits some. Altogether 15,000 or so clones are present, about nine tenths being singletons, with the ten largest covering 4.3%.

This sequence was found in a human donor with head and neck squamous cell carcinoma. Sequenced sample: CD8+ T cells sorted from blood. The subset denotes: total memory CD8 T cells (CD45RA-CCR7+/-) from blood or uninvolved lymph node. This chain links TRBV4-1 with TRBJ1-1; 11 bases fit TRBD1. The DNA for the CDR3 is TGCGCCAGCAGCCCCGGGACAGGGGGCACTGAAGCTTTCTTT. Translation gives CASSPGTGGTEAFF.